A selection of T cell receptor beta chains follows, all from one sample in a study of response to subunit inactivated influenza vaccine. Via MiXCR, TCRdb re-called the RT-PCR reads, giving one row per CDR3 protein. The sample includes 150,000 or so distinct CDR3 sequences, around 10% of them seen just once. This material consisted of CD8+ T cells sorted from PBMCs, taken 23 months after vaccination. These receptors all come from a man between 50 and 69 years old who received an inactivated influenza vaccine. The CDR3 runs from the conserved cysteine through the conserved F or W. Each record gives: D gene, clone size, J gene, V gene, CDR3 DNA, CDR3 protein. D genes are given only for firm matches. Expanded clones get a size class; other rows say once, few or many, or leave the size out.

TRBD1	few	TRBJ2-5	TRBV6-6	TGTGCCAGCAGTGACACAGGGGGAGAGACCCAGTACTTC	CASSDTGGETQYF
NA	few	TRBJ2-7	TRBV2	TGTGCCAGCAGGGACAGTCCATCTTCTAACGAGCAGTACTTC	CASRDSPSSNEQYF
NA	few	TRBJ2-3	TRBV5-1	TGCGCCAGCAGCTTGGCCTTTGGGGCCACAGATACGCAGTATTTT	CASSLAFGATDTQYF
NA	NA	TRBJ2-7	TRBV4-3	TGCGCCAGCAGCCAAGATCAGGGCACCACATACGAGCGGTACTTC	CASSQDQGTTYERYF
NA	few	TRBJ2-1	TRBV5-1	TGCGCCAGCAGCTTGGCGCCGACCGGTGAGCAGTTCTTC	CASSLAPTGEQFF
NA	NA	TRBJ1-2	TRBV7-9	TGTGCCAGCAGCCCGGTGAGGTTGGGCTACACCTTC	CASSPVRLGYTF
NA	few	TRBJ2-7	TRBV15	TGTGCCACCAGCAAAGGCTCGCCTTACGAGCAGTACTTC	CATSKGSPYEQYF
NA	few	TRBJ2-2	TRBV12-3/TRBV12-4	TGTGCCAGCAGTCCCCGGGCAACGGGCGGGGAGCTGTTTTTT	CASSPRATGGELFF
TRBD2	many	TRBJ2-2	TRBV20-1	TGCAGTGCTAGAGTATGGACTAGCGGGAGGGCCGCCGGGGAGCTGTTTTTT	CSARVWTSGRAAGELFF
NA	few	TRBJ1-2	TRBV12-3/TRBV12-4	TGTGCCAGCAGACTGGGACTTGTATATGGCTACACCTTC	CASRLGLVYGYTF
NA	few	TRBJ2-3	TRBV11-2	TGTGCCAGCAGCTTCGGAGTTTTGACAGATACGCAGTATTTT	CASSFGVLTDTQYF
NA	many	TRBJ1-1	TRBV6-2/TRBV6-3	TGTGCCAGCAGTTATGAATTACCGCGGAAGAACACTGAAGCTTTCTTT	CASSYELPRKNTEAFF
NA	NA	TRBJ1-2	TRBV4-1	TGCGCCAGCAGCCAAGTAAGCGGAATTGGTTACTATGGCTACACCTTC	CASSQVSGIGYYGYTF
TRBD1	many	TRBJ1-1	TRBV14	TGTGCCAGCAGCCCCGGACAGGCGTGGAACACTGAAGCTTTCTTT	CASSPGQAWNTEAFF
NA	few	TRBJ1-2	TRBV28	TGTGCCAGCAGTTTATTGGGACAAGGAAGAAGCTATGGCTACACCTTC	CASSLLGQGRSYGYTF
NA	NA	TRBJ2-5	TRBV5-6	TGTGCCAGCAGCCCCGGAGGGTATGCATCTAAAGAGACCCAGTACTTC	CASSPGGYASKETQYF
NA	few	TRBJ2-1	TRBV28	TGTGCCAGCAGTCCGATCTACAATGAGCAGTTCTTC	CASSPIYNEQFF
TRBD2	NA	TRBJ2-3	TRBV20-1	TGCAGTGCTAGAGAAAACAGACTAGCGGGAGACTGGACAGATACGCAGTATTTT	CSARENRLAGDWTDTQYF
NA	few	TRBJ1-5	TRBV2	TGTGCCAGCATGCGGGACACCAGTAGCAATCAGCCCCAGCATTTT	CASMRDTSSNQPQHF
NA	few	TRBJ2-7	TRBV29-1	TGCAGCGTGCGCACCTTGAGGGCCTACGAGCAGTACTTC	CSVRTLRAYEQYF
TRBD1	NA	TRBJ1-2	TRBV7-9	TGTGCCAGCGGACCACCCAGGGGGCGGAGGGGCTACACCTTC	CASGPPRGRRGYTF
NA	few	TRBJ1-1	TRBV4-3	TGCGCCAGCAGCCAAGATACGGGGGCTTGGAACACTGAAGCTTTCTTT	CASSQDTGAWNTEAFF
NA	NA	TRBJ2-2	TRBV10-3	TGTGCCATCCCAGGGGCGAACACCGGGGAGCTGTTTTTT	CAIPGANTGELFF
NA	NA	TRBJ2-1	TRBV7-2	TGTGCCAGCAGCACAGATGGGTATAGGTCCTACAATGAGCAGTTCTTC	CASSTDGYRSYNEQFF
NA	NA	TRBJ2-2	TRBV20-1	TGCAGTGCTGGCATGGAGAACACCGGGGAGCTGTTTTTT	CSAGMENTGELFF
TRBD1	many	TRBJ2-5	TRBV25-1	TGTGCCAGCAGTGACCATACAGGGGACGGGGCCCAGTACTTC	CASSDHTGDGAQYF
NA	many	TRBJ1-5	TRBV7-2	TGTGCCAGCAGCTTATGGGGGTTGAGCAATCAGCCCCAGCATTTT	CASSLWGLSNQPQHF
TRBD1	NA	TRBJ1-4	TRBV15	TGTGCCATTCAGAGGGACAGGGGGCATGAAAAACTGTTTTTT	CAIQRDRGHEKLFF
TRBD1	many	TRBJ2-3	TRBV4-3	TGCGCCAGCAGCCTCGGACAGGGGCACACAGATACGCAGTATTTT	CASSLGQGHTDTQYF
NA	NA	TRBJ2-1	TRBV29-1	TGCAGCGCCGGAGTTACCTACAATGAGCAGTTCTTC	CSAGVTYNEQFF
TRBD1	few	TRBJ1-5	TRBV6-1	TGTGCCAGCAGTGAAGCAGACAGGGGGTTGACTCAGCCCCAGCATTTT	CASSEADRGLTQPQHF
NA	few	TRBJ1-2	TRBV5-1	TGCGCCAGCATTGGCTGGCAGGGAACTAACTATGGCTACACCTTC	CASIGWQGTNYGYTF
NA	NA	TRBJ2-7	TRBV20-1	TGCAGTGCTAGTTCCGGGGGTAGCTACGAGCAGTACTTC	CSASSGGSYEQYF
NA	NA	TRBJ2-3	TRBV28	TGTGCCAGCAGTGTAATCGGCCGTAGCACAGATACGCAGTATTTT	CASSVIGRSTDTQYF
NA	many	TRBJ2-2	TRBV29-1	TGCAGCGTTGACAGCTCGGGCACCGGGGAGCTGTTTTTT	CSVDSSGTGELFF
TRBD2	few	TRBJ2-3	TRBV13	TGTGCCAGCAGCATCGGACTAGCGGCAGATACGCAGTATTTT	CASSIGLAADTQYF
TRBD1	NA	TRBJ2-7	TRBV12-3/TRBV12-4	TGTGCCAGCAGTCTAGACAGGGTAGAAGAGCAGTACTTC	CASSLDRVEEQYF
TRBD2	few	TRBJ2-1	TRBV9	TGTGCCAGCAGCGCGACTAGCGGGAGCGCTGAGCAGTTCTTC	CASSATSGSAEQFF
TRBD2	few	TRBJ2-1	TRBV20-1	TGCAGTGCTAGCCTGCTGGCTAGCGGGAGTGTAAATGAGCAGTTCTTC	CSASLLASGSVNEQFF
TRBD2	many	TRBJ2-1	TRBV7-8	TGTGCCAGCAGCTTTCTAAAGACTAGCGGGAGCAAGCAGTTCTTC	CASSFLKTSGSKQFF
TRBD1	many	TRBJ1-2	TRBV10-3	TGTGCCATCAGGGACAGGACGGCGGTTTATGGCTACACCTTC	CAIRDRTAVYGYTF